This T cell receptor (beta chain) stems from a study of human T cells and chemical hapten exposure. The overall study: Donors were sensitized with 2% DPC on the upper inner arm.

V was pared by 5 bases and J by 8 bases, with 15 bases between. This CDR3 region has 12 residues. Germline V gives CDR1 SQVTM, CDR2 ANQGSEA. Specified time point: patch test 3, about 24 weeks after DPC sensitization. The sample's treatment: therapeutic diphenylcyclopropenone sensitization with weekly scalp DPC. Only a few counts were recorded for this clonotype. The antigen is not known. From the RACE reads, TCRdb called clonotypes with MiXCR, one entry per CDR3 protein. The table records around 110,000 distinct CDR3 sequences, about 11% of them present only once. Whole-study results and caveats: TCRs above 1 in 1000 frequency stayed constant with DPC sensitization. It was expanded TCRs that formed significantly more large CDR3 similarity clusters than controls did.

This sequence joins TRBV29-1 and TRBJ1-2; perhaps TRBD1 as D (6 bases). Source: whole blood, taken in connection with sensitization to the hapten diphenylcyclopropenone (DPC). The receptor was isolated from a woman in her forties or fifties with alopecia areata. Some clones in this sample may be carry-over from other donors' samples. This CDR3 reads CSVPWGAWGYTF. CDR3 nucleotide sequence: TGCAGCGTTCCCTGGGGGGCCTGGGGCTACACCTTC.